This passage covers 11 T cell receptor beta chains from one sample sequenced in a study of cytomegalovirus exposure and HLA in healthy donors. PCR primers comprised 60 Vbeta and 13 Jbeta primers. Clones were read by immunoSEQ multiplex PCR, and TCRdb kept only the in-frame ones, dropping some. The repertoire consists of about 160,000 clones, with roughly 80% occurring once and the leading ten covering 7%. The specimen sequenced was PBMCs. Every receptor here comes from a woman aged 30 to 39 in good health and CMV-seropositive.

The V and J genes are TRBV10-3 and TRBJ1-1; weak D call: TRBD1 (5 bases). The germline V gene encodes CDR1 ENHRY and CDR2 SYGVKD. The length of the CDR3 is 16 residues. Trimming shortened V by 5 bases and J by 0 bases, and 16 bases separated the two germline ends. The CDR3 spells CAISSQVAVVNTEAFF. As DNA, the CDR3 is TGTGCCATCAGTTCACAGGTAGCGGTAGTGAACACTGAAGCTTTCTTT.

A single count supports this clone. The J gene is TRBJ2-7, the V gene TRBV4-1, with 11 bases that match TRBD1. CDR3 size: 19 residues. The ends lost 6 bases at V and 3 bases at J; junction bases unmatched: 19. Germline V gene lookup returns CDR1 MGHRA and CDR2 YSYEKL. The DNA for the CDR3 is TGCGCCAGCAGACAGACAGCCGGGACAGGGGGACACCTACGCTACGAGCAGTACTTC. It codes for CASRQTAGTGGHLRYEQYF.

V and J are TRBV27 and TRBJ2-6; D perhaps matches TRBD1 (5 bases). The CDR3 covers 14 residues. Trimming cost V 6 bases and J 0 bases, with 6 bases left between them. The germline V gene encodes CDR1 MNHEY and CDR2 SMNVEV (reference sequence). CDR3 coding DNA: TGTGCCAGCAGGGGGCTCTCTGGGGCCAACGTCCTGACTTTC. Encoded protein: CASRGLSGANVLTF.

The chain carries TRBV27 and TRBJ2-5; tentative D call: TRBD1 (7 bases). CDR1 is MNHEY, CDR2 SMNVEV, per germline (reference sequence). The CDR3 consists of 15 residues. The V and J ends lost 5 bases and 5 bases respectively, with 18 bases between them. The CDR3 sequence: CASSPFDRAGETQYF. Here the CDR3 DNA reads TGTGCCAGCAGTCCATTCGACAGGGCGGGGGAGACCCAGTACTTC.

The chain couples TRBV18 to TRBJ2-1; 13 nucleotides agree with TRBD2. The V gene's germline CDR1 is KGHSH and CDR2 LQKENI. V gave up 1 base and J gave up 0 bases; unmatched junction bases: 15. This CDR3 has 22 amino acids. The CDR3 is CASSPRGTVGLAGPSSYNEQFF. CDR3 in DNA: TGTGCCAGCTCACCACGGGGAACCGTGGGACTAGCGGGGCCGAGCTCCTACAATGAGCAGTTCTTC.

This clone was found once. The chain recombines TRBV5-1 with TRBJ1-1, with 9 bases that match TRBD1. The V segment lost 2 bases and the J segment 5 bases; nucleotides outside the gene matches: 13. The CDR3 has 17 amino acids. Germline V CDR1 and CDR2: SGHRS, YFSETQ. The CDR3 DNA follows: TGCGCCAGCAGCTTCCTGGAAGGGGACAGGGTGGGAACTGAAGCTTTCTTT. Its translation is CASSFLEGDRVGTEAFF.

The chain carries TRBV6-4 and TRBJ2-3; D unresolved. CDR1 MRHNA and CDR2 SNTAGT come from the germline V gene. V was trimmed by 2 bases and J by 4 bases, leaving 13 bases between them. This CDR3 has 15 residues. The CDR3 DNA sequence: TGTGCCAGCAGTGACGGCAGTCCGTTCCCAGATACGCAGTATTTT. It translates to CASSDGSPFPDTQYF.

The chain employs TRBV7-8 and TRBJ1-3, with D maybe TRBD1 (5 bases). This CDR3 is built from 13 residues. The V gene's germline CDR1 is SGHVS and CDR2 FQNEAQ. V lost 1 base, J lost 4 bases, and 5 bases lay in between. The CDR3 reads CASSLDRGNTIYF. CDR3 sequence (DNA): TGTGCCAGCAGCTTAGACAGGGGAAACACCATATATTTT. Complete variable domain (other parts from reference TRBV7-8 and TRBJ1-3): GAGVSQSPRYKVAKRGQDVALRCDPISGHVSLFWYQQALGQGPEFLTYFQNEAQLDKSGLPSDRFFAERPEGSVSTLKIQRTQQEDSAVYLCASSLDRGNTIYFGEGSWLTVV.

This chain's CDR3 is CASSFRALTEKLFF. In nucleotides, the CDR3 is TGTGCCAGCAGCTTCAGGGCCCTGACTGAAAAACTGTTTTTT. The rearrangement uses TRBV7-9 and TRBJ1-4; D is perhaps TRBD1 (5 bases). V was trimmed by 3 bases and J by 7 bases, leaving 12 bases between them. Germline-derived CDR1 and CDR2 are SEHNR and FQNEAQ (reference sequence). The CDR3 runs 14 residues. Using reference TRBV7-9 and TRBJ1-4 for the parts outside the CDR3, the full variable domain is DTGVSQNPRHKITKRGQNVTFRCDPISEHNRLYWYRQTLGQGPEFLTYFQNEAQLEKSRLLSDRFSAERPKGSFSTLEIQRTEQGDSAMYLCASSFRALTEKLFFGSGTQLSVL.

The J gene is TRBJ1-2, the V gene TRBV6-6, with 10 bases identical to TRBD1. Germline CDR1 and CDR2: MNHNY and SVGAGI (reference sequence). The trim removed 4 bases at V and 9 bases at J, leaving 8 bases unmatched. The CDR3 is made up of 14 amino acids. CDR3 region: CASSLPGQGYSYTF. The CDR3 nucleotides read TGTGCCAGCAGTTTGCCGGGACAGGGGTATAGCTACACCTTC.

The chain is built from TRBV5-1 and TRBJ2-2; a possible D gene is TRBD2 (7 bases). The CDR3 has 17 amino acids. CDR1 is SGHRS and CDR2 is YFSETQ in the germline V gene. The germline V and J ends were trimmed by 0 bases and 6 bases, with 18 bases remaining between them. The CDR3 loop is CASSLAPRGAQSGELFF. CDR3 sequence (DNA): TGCGCCAGCAGCTTGGCCCCACGGGGGGCGCAATCCGGGGAGCTGTTTTTT.